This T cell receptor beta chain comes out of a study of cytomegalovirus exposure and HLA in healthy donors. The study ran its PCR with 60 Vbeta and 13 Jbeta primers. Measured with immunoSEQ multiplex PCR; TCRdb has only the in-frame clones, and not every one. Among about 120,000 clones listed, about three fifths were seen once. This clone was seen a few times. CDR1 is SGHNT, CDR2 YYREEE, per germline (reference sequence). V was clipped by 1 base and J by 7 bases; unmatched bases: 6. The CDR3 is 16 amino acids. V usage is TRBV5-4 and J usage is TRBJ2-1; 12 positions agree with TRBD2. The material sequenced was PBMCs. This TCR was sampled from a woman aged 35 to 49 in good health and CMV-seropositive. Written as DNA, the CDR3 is TGTGCCAGCAGCTTGCCCCCTAGCGGGGGGGTGAATGAGCAGTTCTTC. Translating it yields CASSLPPSGGVNEQFF.